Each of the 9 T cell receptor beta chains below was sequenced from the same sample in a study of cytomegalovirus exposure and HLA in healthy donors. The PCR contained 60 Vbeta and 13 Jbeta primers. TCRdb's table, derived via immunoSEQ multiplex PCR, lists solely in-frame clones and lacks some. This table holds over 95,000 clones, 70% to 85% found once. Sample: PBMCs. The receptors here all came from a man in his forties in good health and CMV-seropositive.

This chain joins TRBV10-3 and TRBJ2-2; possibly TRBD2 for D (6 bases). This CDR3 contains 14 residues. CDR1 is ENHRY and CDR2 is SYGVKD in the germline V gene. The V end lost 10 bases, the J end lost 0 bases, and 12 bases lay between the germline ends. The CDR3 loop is CATLGSANTGELFF. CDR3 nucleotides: TGTGCCACCCTCGGGAGCGCGAACACCGGGGAGCTGTTTTTT.

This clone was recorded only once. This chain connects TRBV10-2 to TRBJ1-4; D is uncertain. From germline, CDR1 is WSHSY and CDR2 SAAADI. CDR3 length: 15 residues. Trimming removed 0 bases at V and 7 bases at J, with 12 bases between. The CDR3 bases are TGCGCCAGCAGTGAGTCGGCTTTATCTGTTGAAAAACTGTTTTTT. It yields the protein CASSESALSVEKLFF.

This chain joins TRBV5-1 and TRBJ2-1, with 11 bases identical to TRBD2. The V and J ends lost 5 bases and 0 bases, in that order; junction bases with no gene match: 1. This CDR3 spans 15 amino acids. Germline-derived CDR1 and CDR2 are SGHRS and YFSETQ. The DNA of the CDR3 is TGCGCCAGCAGGACTAGCGGGATCTCCTACAATGAGCAGTTCTTC. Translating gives CASRTSGISYNEQFF.

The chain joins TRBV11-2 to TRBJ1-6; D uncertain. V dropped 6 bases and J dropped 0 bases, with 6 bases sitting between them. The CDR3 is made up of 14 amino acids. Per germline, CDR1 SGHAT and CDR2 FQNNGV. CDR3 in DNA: TGTGCCAGCAGGAGGGCCTCCTATAATTCACCCCTCCACTTT. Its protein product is CASRRASYNSPLHF. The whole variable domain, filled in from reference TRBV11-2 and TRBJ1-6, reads EAGVAQSPRYKIIEKRQSVAFWCNPISGHATLYWYQQILGQGPKLLIQFQNNGVVDDSQLPKDRFSAERLKGVDSTLKIQPAKLEDSAVYLCASRRASYNSPLHFGNGTRLTVT.

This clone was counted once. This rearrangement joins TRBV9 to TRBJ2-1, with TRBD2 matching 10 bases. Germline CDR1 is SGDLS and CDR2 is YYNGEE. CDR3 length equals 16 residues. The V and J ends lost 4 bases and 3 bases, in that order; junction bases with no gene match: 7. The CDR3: CASSSAAGGLYNEQFF. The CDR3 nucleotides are TGTGCCAGCAGCTCTGCAGCGGGGGGGCTCTACAATGAGCAGTTCTTC.

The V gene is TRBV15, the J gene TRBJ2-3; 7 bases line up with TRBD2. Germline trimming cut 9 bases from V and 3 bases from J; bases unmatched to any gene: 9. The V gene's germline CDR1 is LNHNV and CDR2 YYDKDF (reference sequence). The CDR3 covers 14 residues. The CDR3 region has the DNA TGTGCCACTGGTGGGGGACTACCGACAGATACGCAGTATTTT. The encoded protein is CATGGGLPTDTQYF.

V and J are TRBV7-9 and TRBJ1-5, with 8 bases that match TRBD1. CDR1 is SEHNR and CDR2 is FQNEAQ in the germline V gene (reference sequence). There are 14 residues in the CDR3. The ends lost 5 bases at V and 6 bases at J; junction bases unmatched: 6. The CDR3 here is CASSQGQVAQPQHF. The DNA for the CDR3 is TGTGCCAGCAGCCAGGGACAGGTGGCTCAGCCCCAGCATTTT. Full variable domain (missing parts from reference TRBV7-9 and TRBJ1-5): DTGVSQNPRHKITKRGQNVTFRCDPISEHNRLYWYRQTLGQGPEFLTYFQNEAQLEKSRLLSDRFSAERPKGSFSTLEIQRTEQGDSAMYLCASSQGQVAQPQHFGDGTRLSIL.

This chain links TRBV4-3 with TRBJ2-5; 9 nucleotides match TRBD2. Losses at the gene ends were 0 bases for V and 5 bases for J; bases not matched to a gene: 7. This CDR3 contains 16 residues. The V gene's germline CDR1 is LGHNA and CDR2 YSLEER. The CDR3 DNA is TGCGCCAGCAGCCAAGATCTGCGGGGGGGCCGGGAGACCCAGTACTTC. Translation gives CASSQDLRGGRETQYF.

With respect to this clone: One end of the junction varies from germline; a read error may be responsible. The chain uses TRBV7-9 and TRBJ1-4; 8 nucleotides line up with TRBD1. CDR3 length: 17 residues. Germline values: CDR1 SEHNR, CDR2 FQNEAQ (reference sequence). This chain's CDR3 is CSSSPSLGQGPNEKLFF. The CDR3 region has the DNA TGTTCCAGCAGCCCCTCCCTCGGACAGGGCCCTAATGAAAAACTGTTTTTT.